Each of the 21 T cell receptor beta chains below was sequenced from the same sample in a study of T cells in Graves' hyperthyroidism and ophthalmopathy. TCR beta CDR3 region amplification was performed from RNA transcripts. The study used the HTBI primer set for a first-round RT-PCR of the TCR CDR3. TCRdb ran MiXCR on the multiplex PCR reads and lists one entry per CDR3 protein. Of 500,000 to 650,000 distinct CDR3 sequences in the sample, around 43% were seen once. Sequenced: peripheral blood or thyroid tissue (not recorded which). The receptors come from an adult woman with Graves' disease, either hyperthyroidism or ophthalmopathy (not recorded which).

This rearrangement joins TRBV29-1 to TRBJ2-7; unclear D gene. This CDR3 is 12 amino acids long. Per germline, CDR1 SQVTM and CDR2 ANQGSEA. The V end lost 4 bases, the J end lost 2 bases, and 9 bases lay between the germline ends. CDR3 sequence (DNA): TGCAGCGTTGGAGGAGATCCCTACGAGCAGTACTTC. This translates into CSVGGDPYEQYF.

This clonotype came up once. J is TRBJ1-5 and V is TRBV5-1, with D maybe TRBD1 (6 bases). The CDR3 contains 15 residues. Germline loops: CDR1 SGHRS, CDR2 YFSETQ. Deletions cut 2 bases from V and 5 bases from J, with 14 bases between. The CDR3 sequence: CASSLGGAGDQPQHF. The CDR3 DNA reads TGCGCCAGCAGCTTAGGAGGGGCAGGGGATCAGCCCCAGCATTTT.

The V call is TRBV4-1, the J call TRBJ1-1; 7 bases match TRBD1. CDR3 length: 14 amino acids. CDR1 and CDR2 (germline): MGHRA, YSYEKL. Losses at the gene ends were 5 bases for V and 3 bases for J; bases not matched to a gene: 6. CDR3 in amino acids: CASSLTGIDTEAFF. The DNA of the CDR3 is TGCGCCAGCAGCTTGACAGGGATCGACACTGAAGCTTTCTTT.

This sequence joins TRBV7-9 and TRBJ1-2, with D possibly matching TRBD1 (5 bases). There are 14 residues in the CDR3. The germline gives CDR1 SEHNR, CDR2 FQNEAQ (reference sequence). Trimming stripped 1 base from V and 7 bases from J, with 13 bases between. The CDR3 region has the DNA TGTGCCAGCAGCTTAGTGCAAGGGACCTGTGGCTACACCTTC. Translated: CASSLVQGTCGYTF.

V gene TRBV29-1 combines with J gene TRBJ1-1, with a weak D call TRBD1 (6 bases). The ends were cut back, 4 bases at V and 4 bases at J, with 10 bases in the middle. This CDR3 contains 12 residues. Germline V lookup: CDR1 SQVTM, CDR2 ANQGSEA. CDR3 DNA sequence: TGCAGCGTTGCGGGGGCGGTCACTGAAGCTTTCTTT. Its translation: CSVAGAVTEAFF.

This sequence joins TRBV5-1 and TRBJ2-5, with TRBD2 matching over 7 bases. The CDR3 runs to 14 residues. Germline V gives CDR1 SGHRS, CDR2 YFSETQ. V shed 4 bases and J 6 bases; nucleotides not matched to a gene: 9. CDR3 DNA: TGCGCCAGCAGCCCTGGCGGGAGTTGGAAGACCCAGTACTTC. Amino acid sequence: CASSPGGSWKTQYF.

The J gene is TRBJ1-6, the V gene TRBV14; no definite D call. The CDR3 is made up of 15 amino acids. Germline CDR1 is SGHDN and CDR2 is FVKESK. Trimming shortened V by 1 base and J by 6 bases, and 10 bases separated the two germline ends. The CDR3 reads CASSQAGGSNSPLHF. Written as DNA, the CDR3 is TGTGCCAGCAGCCAAGCCGGCGGGAGTAATTCACCCCTCCACTTT.

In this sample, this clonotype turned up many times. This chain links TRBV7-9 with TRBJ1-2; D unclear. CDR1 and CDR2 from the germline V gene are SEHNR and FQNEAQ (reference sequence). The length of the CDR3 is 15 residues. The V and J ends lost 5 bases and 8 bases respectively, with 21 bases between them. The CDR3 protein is CASSPLLGGNPGYTF. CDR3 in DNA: TGTGCCAGCAGCCCCCTCTTAGGCGGGAACCCGGGCTACACCTTC.

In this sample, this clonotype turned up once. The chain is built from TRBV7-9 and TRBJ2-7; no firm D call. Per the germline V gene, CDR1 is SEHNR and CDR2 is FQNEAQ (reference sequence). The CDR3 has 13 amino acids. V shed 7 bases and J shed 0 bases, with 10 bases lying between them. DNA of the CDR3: TGTGCCAGCACCATGGGGTCCTCCTACGAGCAGTACTTC. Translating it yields CASTMGSSYEQYF.

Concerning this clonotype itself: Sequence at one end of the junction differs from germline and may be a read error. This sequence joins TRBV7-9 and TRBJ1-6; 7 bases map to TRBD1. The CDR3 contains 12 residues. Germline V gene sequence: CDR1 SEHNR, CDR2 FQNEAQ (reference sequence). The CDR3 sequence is CASSSGQLSSEF. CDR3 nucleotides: TGTGCCAGCAGCTCGGGACAGTTAAGCTCCGAATTT.

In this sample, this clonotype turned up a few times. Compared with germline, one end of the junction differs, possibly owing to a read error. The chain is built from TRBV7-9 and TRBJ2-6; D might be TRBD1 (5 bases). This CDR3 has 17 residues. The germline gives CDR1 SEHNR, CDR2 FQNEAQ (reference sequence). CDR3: CASSPDTATSGANALTF. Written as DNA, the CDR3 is TGTGCCAGCAGCCCGGACACCGCGACGTCTGGGGCCAACGCCCTGACTTTC.

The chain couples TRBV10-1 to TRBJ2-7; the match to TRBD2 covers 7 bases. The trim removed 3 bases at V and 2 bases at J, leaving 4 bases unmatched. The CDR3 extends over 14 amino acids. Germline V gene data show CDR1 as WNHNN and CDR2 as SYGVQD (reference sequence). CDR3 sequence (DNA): TGCGCCAGCAGTGACGGCGGGACTACCTACGAGCAGTACTTC. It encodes CASSDGGTTYEQYF.

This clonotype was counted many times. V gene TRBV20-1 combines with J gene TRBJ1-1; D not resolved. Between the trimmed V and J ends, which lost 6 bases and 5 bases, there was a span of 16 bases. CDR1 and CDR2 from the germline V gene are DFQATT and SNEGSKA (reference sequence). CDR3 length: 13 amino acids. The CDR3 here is CSAAGNVRTEAFF. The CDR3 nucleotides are TGCAGTGCCGCCGGAAACGTCAGGACTGAAGCTTTCTTT.

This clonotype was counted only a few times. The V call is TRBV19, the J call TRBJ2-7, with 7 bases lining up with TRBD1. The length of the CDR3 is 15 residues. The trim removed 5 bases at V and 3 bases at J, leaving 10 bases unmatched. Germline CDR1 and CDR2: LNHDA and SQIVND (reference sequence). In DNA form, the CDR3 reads TGTGCCAGTAGTTCAGTCCGGGACAGTTTCTACGAGCAGTACTTC. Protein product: CASSSVRDSFYEQYF.

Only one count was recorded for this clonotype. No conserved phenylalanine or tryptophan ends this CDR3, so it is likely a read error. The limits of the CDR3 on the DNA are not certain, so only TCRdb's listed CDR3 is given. CDR3 sequence: CAISESGQG. The chain has TRBV10-3 and TRBJ1-2; TRBD1, the D gene given by the table, was not confirmed from the DNA. The CDR3 totals 9 residues, both ends included. Germline assignment: CDR1 ENHRY and CDR2 SYGVKD.

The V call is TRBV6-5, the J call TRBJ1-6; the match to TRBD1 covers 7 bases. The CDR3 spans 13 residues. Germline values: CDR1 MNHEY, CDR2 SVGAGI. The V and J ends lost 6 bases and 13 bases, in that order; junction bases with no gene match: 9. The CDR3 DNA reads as TGTGCCAGCAGCGACAGGGATGTTGGGCCCCTCCACTTT. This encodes CASSDRDVGPLHF.

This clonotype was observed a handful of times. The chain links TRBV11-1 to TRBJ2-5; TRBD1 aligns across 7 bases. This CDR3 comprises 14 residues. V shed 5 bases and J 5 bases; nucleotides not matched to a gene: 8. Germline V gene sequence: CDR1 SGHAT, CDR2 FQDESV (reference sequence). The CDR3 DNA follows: TGTGCCAGCAGCCGACCGGGACAGATGGAGACCCAGTACTTC. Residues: CASSRPGQMETQYF.

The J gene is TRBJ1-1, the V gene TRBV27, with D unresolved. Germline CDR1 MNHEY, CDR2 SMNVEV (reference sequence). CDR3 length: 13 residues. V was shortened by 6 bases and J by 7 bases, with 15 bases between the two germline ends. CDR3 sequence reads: CASRARVHNEAFF. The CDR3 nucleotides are TGTGCCAGCAGGGCCCGAGTTCATAATGAAGCTTTCTTT.

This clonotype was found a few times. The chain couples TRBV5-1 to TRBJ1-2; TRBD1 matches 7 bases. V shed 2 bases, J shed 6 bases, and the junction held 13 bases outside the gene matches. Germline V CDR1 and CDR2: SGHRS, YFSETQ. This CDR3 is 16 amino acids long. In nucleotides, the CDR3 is TGCGCCAGCAGCTTTCTTGCAGGGACAGCGCTGAATGGCTACACCTTC. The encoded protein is CASSFLAGTALNGYTF.

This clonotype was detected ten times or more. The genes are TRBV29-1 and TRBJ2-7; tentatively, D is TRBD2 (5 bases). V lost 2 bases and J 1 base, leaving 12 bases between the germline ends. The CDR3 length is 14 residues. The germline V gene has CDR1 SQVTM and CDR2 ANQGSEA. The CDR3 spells CSVETWERSYEQYF. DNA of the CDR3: TGCAGCGTTGAAACTTGGGAGAGATCCTACGAGCAGTACTTC.

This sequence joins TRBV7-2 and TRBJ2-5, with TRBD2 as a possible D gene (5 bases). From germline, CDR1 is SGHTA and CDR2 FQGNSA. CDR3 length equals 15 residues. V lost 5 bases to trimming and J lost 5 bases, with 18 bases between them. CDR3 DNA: TGTGCCAGCAGCCCTGGGCCCGGACGAGGGGAGACCCAGTACTTC. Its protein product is CASSPGPGRGETQYF.